This record looks at one T cell receptor (beta chain) sequence and its context. Its antigen is unknown. This entry is derived from a study of post-analysis software for immune sequencing data. Study-wide points: Included in a set of roughly five TRBV segments more frequent in patients than controls were TRBV5-6, TRBV5-1 and TRBV20-1.

The CDR3 sequence is 13 residues long. Germline assignment: CDR1 MNHNS and CDR2 SASEGT. Between the trimmed V and J ends, which lost 4 bases and 10 bases, there was a span of 15 bases. Libraries were made from TCR beta cDNA, and they carried unique molecular identifiers. MiXCR, applied by TCRdb to the PCR reads, yields one record per CDR3 protein. This table holds 430,000 or so distinct CDR3 sequences, roughly 40% found once. J is TRBJ2-3 and V is TRBV6-1; D might be TRBD2 (5 bases). This clonotype originated in a girl aged 2 to 9 with multiple sclerosis. The sequenced sample was blood. The CDR3 reads CASSADSSDAQYF. CDR3 sequence (DNA): TGTGCCAGCAGTGCGGACTCGTCGGATGCGCAGTATTTT.